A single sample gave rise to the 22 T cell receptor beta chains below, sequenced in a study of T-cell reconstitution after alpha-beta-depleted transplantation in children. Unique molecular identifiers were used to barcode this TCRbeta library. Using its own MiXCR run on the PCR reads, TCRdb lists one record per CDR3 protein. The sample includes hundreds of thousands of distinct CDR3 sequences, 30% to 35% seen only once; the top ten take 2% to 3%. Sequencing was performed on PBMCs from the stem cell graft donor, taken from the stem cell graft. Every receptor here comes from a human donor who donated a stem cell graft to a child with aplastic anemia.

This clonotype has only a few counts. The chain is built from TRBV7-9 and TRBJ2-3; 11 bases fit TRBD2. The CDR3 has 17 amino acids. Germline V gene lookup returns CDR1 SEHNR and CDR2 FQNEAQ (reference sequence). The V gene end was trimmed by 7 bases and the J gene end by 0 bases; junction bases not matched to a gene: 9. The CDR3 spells CASTYPGLAESTDTQYF. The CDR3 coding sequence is TGTGCCAGCACCTATCCGGGACTAGCGGAAAGCACAGATACGCAGTATTTT.

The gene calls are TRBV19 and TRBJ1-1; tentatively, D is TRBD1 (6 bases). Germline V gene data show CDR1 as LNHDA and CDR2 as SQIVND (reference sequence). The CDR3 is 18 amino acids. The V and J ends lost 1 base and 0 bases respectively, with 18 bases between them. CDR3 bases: TGTGCCAGTAGTATAGCCCGGGGGGGCAAGTTTGTGAACACTGAAGCTTTCTTT. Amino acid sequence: CASSIARGGKFVNTEAFF. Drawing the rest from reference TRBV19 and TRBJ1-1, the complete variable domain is DGGITQSPKYLFRKEGQNVTLSCEQNLNHDAMYWYRQDPGQGLRLIYYSQIVNDFQKGDIAEGYSVSREKKESFPLTVTSAQKNPTAFYLCASSIARGGKFVNTEAFFGQGTRLTVV.

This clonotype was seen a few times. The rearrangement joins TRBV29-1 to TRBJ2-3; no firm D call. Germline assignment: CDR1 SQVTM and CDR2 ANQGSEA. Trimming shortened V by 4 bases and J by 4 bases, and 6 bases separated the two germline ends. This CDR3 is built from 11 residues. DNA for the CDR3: TGCAGCGTTGCCCGGGCAGATACGCAGTATTTT. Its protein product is CSVARADTQYF.

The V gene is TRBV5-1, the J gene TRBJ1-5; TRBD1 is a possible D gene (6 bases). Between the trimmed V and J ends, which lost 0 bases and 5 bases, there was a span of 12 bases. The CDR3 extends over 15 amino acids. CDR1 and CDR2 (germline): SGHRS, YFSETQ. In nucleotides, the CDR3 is TGCGCCAGCAGCTTGGGGGGGGCCCATGATCAGCCCCAGCATTTT. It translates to CASSLGGAHDQPQHF.

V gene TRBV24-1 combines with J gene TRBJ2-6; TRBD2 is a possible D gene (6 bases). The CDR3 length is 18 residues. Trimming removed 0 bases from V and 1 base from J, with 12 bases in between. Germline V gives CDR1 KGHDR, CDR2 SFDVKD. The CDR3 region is CATSDLPGLGSGANVLTF. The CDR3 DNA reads TGTGCCACCAGTGATTTGCCGGGACTCGGGTCTGGGGCCAACGTCCTGACTTTC.

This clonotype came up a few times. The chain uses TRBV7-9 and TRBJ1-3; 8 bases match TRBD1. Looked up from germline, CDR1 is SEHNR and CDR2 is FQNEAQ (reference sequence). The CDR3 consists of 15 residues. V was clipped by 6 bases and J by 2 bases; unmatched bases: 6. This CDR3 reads CASSAGQGPGNTIYF. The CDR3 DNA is TGTGCCAGCAGTGCCGGACAGGGCCCTGGAAACACCATATATTTT.

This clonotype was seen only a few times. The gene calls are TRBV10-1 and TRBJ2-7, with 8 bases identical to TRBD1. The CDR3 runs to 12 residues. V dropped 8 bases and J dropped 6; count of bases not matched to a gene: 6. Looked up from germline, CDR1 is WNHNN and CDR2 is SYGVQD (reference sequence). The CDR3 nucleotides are TGCGCCAGCCGCACAGGGGGGTGCGAGCAGTACGTC. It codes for CASRTGGCEQYV.

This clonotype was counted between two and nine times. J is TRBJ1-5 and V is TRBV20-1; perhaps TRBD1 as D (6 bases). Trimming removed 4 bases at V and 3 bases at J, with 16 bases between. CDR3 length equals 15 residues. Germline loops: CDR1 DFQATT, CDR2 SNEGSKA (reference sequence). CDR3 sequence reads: CSATETGPLNQPQHF. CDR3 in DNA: TGCAGTGCTACTGAGACAGGCCCTCTCAATCAGCCCCAGCATTTT.

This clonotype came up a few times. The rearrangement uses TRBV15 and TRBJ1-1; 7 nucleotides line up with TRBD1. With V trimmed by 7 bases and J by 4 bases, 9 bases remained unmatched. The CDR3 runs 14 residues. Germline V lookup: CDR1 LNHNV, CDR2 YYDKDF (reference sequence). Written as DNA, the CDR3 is TGTGCCACCATCCCAGACAGGGTCGGCACTGAAGCTTTCTTT. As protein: CATIPDRVGTEAFF. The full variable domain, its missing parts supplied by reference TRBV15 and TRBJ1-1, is DAMVIQNPRYQVTQFGKPVTLSCSQTLNHNVMYWYQQKSSQAPKLLFHYYDKDFNNEADTPDNFQSRRPNTSFCFLDIRSPGLGDTAMYLCATIPDRVGTEAFFGQGTRLTVV.

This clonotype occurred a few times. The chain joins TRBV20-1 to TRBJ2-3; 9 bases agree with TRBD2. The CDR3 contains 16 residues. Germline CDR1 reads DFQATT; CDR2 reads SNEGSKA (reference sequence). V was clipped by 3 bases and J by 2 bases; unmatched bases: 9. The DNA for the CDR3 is TGCAGTGCTAGCGCCCGACTAGCGGCAGACACAGATACGCAGTATTTT. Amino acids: CSASARLAADTDTQYF.

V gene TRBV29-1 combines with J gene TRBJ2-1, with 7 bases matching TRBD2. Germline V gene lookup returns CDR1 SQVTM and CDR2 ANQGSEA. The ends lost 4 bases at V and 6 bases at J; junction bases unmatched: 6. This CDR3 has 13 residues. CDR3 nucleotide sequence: TGCAGCGTTGGTAGGCCTAGCGGCAATGAGCAGTTCTTC. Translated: CSVGRPSGNEQFF.

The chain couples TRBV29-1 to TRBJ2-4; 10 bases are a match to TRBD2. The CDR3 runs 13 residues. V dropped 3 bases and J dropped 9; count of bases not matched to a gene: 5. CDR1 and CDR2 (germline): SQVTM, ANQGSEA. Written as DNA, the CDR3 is TGCAGCGTTGAGTATGCTAGCGGGAGCATTCAGTACTTC. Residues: CSVEYASGSIQYF.

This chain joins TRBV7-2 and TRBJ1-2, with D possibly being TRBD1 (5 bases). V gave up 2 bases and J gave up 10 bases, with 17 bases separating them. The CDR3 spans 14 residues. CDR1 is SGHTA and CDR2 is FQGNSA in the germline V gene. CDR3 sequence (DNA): TGTGCCAGCAGCTTAACTTTACAGGATCGTCACTACACCTTC. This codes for CASSLTLQDRHYTF.

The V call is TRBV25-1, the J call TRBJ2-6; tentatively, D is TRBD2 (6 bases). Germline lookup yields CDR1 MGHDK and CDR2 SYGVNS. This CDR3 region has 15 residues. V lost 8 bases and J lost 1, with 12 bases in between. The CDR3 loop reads CASRPEGSGANVLTF. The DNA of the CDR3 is TGTGCCAGCCGCCCGGAGGGGTCTGGGGCCAACGTCCTGACTTTC.

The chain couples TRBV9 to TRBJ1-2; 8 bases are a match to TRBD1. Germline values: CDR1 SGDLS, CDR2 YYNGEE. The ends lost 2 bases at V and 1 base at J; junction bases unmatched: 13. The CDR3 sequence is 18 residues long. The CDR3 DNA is TGTGCCAGCAGCGTTAACCCTCTCAGACAGGGGATTAACTATGGCTACACCTTC. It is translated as CASSVNPLRQGINYGYTF.

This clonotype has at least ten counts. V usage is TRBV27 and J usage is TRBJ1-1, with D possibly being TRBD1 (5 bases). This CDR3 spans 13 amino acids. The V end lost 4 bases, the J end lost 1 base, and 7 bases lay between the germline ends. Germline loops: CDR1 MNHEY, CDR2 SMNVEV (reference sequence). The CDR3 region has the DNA TGTGCCAGCAGTTACGACAGGAACACTGAAGCTTTCTTT. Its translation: CASSYDRNTEAFF.

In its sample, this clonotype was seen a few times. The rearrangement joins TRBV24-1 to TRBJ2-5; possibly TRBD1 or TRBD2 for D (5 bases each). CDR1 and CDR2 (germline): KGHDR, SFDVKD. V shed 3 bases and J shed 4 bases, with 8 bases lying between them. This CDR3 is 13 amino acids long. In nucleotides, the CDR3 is TGTGCCACCAGTGATGGGGGTGTAGAGACCCAGTACTTC. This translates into CATSDGGVETQYF.

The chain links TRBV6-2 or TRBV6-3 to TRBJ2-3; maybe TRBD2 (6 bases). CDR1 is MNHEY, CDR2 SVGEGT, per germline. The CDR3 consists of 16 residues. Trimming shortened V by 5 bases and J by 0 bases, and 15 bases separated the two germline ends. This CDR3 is CASSDGGTDSTDTQYF. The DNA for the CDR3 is TGTGCCAGCAGTGATGGAGGGACGGATAGCACAGATACGCAGTATTTT.

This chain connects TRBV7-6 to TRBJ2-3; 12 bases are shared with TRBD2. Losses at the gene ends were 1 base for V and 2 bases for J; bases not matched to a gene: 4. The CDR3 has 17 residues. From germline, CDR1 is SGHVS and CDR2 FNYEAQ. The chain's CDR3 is CASSLDLAGGTTDTQYF. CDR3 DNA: TGTGCCAGCAGCTTAGACCTAGCGGGAGGGACCACAGATACGCAGTATTTT. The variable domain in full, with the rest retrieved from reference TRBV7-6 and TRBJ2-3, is GAGVSQSPRYKVTKRGQDVALRCDPISGHVSLYWYRQALGQGPEFLTYFNYEAQQDKSGLPNDRFSAERPEGSISTLTIQRTEQRDSAMYRCASSLDLAGGTTDTQYFGPGTRLTVL.

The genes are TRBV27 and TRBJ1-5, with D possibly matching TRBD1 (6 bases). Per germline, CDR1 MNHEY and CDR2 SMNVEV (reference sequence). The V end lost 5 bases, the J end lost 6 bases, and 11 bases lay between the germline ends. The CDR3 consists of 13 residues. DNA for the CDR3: TGTGCCAGCAGTCGCACAGGGAGTCAGCCCCAGCATTTT. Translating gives CASSRTGSQPQHF.

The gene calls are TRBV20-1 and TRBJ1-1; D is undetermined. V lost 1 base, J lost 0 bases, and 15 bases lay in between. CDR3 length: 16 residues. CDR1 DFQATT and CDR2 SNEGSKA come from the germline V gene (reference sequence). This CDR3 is CSARGPGVFMNTEAFF. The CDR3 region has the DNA TGCAGTGCTAGAGGTCCCGGAGTCTTCATGAACACTGAAGCTTTCTTT.

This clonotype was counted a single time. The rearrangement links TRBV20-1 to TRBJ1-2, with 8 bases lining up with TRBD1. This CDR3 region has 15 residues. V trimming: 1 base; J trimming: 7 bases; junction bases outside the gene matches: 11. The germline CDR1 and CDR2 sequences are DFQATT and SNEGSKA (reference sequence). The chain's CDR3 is CSARAIGQGDGGYTF. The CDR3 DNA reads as TGCAGTGCTAGAGCCATCGGACAGGGTGACGGTGGCTACACCTTC.